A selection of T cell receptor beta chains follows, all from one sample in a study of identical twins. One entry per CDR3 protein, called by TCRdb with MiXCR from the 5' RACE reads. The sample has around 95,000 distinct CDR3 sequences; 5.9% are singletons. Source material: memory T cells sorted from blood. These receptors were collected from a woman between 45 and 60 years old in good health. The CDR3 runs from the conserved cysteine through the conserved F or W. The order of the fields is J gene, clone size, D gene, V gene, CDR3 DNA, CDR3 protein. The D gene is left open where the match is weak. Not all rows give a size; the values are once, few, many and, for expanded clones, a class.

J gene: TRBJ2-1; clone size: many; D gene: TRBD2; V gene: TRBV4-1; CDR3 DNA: TGCGCCAGCAGCCAACCGAGGACTAGCGGCAATGAGCAGTTCTTC; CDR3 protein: CASSQPRTSGNEQFF
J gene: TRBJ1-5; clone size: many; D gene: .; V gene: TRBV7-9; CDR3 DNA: TGTGCCAGCAGCTTAGTGGACCAGCCCCAGCATTTT; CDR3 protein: CASSLVDQPQHF
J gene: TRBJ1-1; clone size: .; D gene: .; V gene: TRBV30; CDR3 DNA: TGTGCCGGAAGACCGGGGAGGAACACTGAAGCTTTCTTT; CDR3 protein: CAGRPGRNTEAFF
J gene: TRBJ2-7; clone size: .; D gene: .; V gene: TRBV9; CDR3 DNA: TGTGCCAGCAGCGTAGCTACAGGGTCCTACGAGCAGTACTTC; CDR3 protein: CASSVATGSYEQYF
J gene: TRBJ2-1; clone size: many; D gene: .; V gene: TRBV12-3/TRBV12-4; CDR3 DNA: TGTGCCAGCAGTACCAGCAGGAACAATGAGCAGTTCTTC; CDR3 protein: CASSTSRNNEQFF
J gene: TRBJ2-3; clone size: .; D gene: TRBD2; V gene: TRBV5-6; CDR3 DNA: TGTGCCAGCAGCTTCCTAGCGGGGGGACGCACAGATACGCAGTATTTT; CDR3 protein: CASSFLAGGRTDTQYF
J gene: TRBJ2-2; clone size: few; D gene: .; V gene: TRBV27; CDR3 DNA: TGTGCCAGCATCAACAGTAAGGCCGGGGAGCTGTTTTTT; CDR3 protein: CASINSKAGELFF
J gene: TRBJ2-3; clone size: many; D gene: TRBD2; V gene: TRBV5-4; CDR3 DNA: TGTGCCAGCAGCCCCGGGGGAGCGGGAGGGAATACGCAGTATTTT; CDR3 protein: CASSPGGAGGNTQYF
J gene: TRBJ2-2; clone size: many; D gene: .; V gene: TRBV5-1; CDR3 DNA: TGCGCCAGCAGCCCTCCCGCTAGAGAGCTGTTTTTT; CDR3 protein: CASSPPARELFF
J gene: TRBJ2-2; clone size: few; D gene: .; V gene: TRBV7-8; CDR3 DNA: TGTGCCAGCAGCTTAAAGTCTTCATGGGGACTCTGGGGCACCGGGGAGCTGTTTTTT; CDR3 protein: CASSLKSSWGLWGTGELFF
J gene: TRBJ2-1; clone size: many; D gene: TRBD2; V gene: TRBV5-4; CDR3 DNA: TGTGCCAGCAGCTTGCTAGCGGGGGGCCCCAGCTCCTACAATGAGCAGTTCTTC; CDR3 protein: CASSLLAGGPSSYNEQFF
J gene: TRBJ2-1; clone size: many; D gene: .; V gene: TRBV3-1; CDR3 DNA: TGTGCCAGCAGCCAAGTCCGCTCCTACAATGAGCAGTTCTTC; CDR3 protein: CASSQVRSYNEQFF
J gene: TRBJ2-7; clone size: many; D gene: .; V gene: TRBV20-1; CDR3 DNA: TGCAGTGCTAGCGGGGACGGGAGCTCCTACGAGCAGTACTTC; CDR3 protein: CSASGDGSSYEQYF
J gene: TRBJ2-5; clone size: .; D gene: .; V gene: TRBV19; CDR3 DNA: TGTGCCAGTAGCCGGCCGCTCCAGGGAATCGGAGAGACCCAGTACTTC; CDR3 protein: CASSRPLQGIGETQYF
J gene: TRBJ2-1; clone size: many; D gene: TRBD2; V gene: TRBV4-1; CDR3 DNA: TGCGCCAGCAGCCAAGTCCTAGCGGGAGGGCCGGTGACCTACAATGAGCAGTTCTTC; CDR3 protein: CASSQVLAGGPVTYNEQFF
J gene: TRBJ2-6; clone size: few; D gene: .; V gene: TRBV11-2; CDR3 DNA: TGTGCCAGCAGCTTAGATGTGGGGGGGGCCAACGTCCTGACTTTC; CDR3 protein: CASSLDVGGANVLTF
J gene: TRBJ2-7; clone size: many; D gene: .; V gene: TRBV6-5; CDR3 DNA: TGTGCCAGCCAGGACGGAATGACCTACGAGCAGTACTTC; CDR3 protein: CASQDGMTYEQYF
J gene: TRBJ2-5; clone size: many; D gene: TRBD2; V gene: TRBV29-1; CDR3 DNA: TGCAGCGTTGCACTAGCGGGCAAAAAAGAGACCCAGTACTTC; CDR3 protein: CSVALAGKKETQYF
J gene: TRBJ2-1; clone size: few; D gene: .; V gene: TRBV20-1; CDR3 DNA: TGCAGTGCGTCGGGATCAAAGGCGGGACACAATGAGCAGTTCTTC; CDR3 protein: CSASGSKAGHNEQFF
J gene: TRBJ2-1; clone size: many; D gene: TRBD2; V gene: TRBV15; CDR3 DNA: TGTGCCACCAGCAGGACTAGCGGACTATACAATGAGCAGTTCTTC; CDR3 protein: CATSRTSGLYNEQFF
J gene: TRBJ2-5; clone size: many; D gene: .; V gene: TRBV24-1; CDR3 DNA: TGTGCCACCAGTGATGACGCTAGGGAGACCCAGTACTTC; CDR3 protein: CATSDDARETQYF
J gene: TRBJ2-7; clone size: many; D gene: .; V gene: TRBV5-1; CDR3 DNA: TGCGCCAGCAGCTCCCTTGGACGGGTCTACGAGCAGTACTTC; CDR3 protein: CASSSLGRVYEQYF
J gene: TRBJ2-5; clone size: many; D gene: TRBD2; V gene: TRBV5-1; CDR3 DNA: TGCGCCAGCAGGGGATTAGCGGGAGAAGAGACCCAGTACTTC; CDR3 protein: CASRGLAGEETQYF
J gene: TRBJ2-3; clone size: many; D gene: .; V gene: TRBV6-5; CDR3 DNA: TGTGCCAGCAGACCAGCGCGCACAGATACGCAGTATTTT; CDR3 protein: CASRPARTDTQYF
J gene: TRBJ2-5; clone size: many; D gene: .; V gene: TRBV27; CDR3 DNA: TGTGCCAGCAGTCGAGGGCAGGGAAGGGGGGAGACCCAGTACTTC; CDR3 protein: CASSRGQGRGETQYF
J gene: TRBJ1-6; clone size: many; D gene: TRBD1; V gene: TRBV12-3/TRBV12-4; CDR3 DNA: TGTGCCAGCAGCCAGACAGGGGGGAATTCACCCCTCCACTTT; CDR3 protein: CASSQTGGNSPLHF
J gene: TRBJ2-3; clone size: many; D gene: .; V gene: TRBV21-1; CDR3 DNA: TGTGCCAGCAGCAAGAGGACAGGAATGCTTGCCGATACGCAGTATTTT; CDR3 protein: CASSKRTGMLADTQYF
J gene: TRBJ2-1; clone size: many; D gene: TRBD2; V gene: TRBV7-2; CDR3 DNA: TGTGCCAGCAGCAAGGGTGGAGGACTAGCGGGATATGAGCAGTTCTTC; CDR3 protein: CASSKGGGLAGYEQFF
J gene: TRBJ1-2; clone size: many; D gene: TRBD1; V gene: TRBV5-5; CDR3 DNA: TGTGCCAGCAGCGGCGACGACAGGGGAGGCTACACCTTC; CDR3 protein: CASSGDDRGGYTF
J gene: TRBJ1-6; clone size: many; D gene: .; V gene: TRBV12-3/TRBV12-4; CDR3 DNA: TGTGCCAGCAGTTTGTTCAGTAATAGCTCACCCCTCCACTTT; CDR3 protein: CASSLFSNSSPLHF
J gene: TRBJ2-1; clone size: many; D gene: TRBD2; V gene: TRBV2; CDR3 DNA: TGTGCCAGCAGTGAAGCTGGATTAGCGGGAAGCTCCTACAATGAGCAGTTCTTC; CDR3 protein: CASSEAGLAGSSYNEQFF
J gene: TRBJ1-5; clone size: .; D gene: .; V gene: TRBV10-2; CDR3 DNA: TGCGCCAGCGCGACGGGTTCCGAAACCTTGCCCCAGCATTTT; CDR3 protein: CASATGSETLPQHF
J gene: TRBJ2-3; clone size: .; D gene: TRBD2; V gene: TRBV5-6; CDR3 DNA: TGTGCCAGCAGCCGAGGACTAGCGGGGGAAGGAGATACGCAGTATTTT; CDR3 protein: CASSRGLAGEGDTQYF
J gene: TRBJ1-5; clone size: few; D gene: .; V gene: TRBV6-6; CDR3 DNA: TGTGCCAGCAGGGCATTTCAAAATCAGCCCCAGCATTTT; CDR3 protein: CASRAFQNQPQHF
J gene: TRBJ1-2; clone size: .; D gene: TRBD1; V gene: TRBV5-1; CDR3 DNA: TGCGCCAGCAGCTACTCCCCCAGGGGGGATGGCTACACCTTC; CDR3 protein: CASSYSPRGDGYTF
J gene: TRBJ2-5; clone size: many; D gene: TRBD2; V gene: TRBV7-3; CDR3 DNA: TGTGCCAGCAGCAGGGGGACTAGCGGGGCAGCGTGGGAGACCCAGTACTTC; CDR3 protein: CASSRGTSGAAWETQYF
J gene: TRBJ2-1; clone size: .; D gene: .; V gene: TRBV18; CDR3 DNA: TGTGCCAGCTCACCACCCTTGACCTGGCAGCAGTTCTTC; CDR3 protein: CASSPPLTWQQFF
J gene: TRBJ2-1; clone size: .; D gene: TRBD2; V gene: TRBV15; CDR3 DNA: TGTGCCACCAGCAAGGGGCCCGTGACTAGCGGGGCGAGGGTGTTCTTC; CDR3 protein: CATSKGPVTSGARVFF
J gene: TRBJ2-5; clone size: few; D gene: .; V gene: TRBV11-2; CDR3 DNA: TGTGCCAGCAGCTTAGGCTACGAGTCGGGATTCGGGGAGACCCAGTACTTC; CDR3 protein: CASSLGYESGFGETQYF
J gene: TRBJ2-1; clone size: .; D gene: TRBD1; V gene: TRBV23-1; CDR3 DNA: TGCGCCAGCAGTCAGGACAGGGGTTACAATGAGCAGTTCTTC; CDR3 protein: CASSQDRGYNEQFF
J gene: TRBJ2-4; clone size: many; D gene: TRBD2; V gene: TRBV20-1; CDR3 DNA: TGCAGTGCTAGAGAGCGACAGACGGGACTAGCGGGAGGGCCGGAGTACTTC; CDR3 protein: CSARERQTGLAGGPEYF
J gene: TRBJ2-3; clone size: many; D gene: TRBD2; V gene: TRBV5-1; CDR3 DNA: TGCGCCAGCAGCCGGGGACTAGCGGGAACAGATACGCAGTATTTT; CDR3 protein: CASSRGLAGTDTQYF
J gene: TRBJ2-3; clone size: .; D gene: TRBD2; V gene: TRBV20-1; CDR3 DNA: TGCAGTGCTAGACGTCCTAGCGGGAGTACAGATACGCAGTATTTT; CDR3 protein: CSARRPSGSTDTQYF
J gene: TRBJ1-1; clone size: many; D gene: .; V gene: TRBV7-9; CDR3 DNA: TGTGCCAGCAGCCCTACAGGGAAGAACACTGAAGCTTTCTTT; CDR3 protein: CASSPTGKNTEAFF
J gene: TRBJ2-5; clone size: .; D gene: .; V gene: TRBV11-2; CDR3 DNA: TGTGCCAGCAGCTTAGAACCCAGACAGCAAGAGACCCAGTACTTC; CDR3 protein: CASSLEPRQQETQYF
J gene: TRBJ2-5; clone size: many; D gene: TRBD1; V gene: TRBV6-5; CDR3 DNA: TGTGCCAGCAGTTTCATCTTCGGACAGGGGGGAGAGACCCAGTACTTC; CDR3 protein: CASSFIFGQGGETQYF
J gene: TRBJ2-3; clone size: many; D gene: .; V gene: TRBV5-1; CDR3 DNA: TGCGCCAGCAGCTTGGGTACCCGCACAGATACGCAGTATTTT; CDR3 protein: CASSLGTRTDTQYF
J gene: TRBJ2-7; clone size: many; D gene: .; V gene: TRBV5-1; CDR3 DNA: TGCGCCAGCAGCTTTGGACTGAACTACGAGCAGTACTTC; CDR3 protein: CASSFGLNYEQYF
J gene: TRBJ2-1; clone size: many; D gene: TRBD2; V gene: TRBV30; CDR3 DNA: TGTGCCTGGAGTAATGGACTAGCGGGAGTTATTGAGCAGTTCTTC; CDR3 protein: CAWSNGLAGVIEQFF
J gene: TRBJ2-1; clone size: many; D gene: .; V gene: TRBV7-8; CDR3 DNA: TGTGCCAGCAGCTTAGCGTCTGGACTTTCCTCATACAATGAGCAGTTCTTC; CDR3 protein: CASSLASGLSSYNEQFF